These T cell receptor beta chains were read from a single sample in a study of blood T cell repertoires in COVID-19. Clones were read by immunoSEQ multiplex PCR, and TCRdb kept only the in-frame ones, dropping some. The sample lists around 100,000 clones, 90% occurring once. The sample taken for sequencing was peripheral blood. Receptor source: a man over 45 with acute or convalescent COVID-19. CDR3s include the opening cysteine and the closing phenylalanine or tryptophan. Fields, in order: CDR3 DNA, CDR3 protein, clone size, J gene, CDR3 length, D gene, V gene. The D gene is left open where the match is weak. Clone size, where shown, is once, few, many, or a class for clones that have expanded.

CDR3 DNA: TGTGCCAGCAGCTTAGACATTCAGCCCCAGCATTTT
CDR3 protein: CASSLDIQPQHF
clone size: .
J gene: TRBJ1-5
CDR3 length: 12
D gene: .
V gene: TRBV7-9

CDR3 DNA: TGTGCCAGCAGTGCACTAGTTACCTACGAGCAGTACTTC
CDR3 protein: CASSALVTYEQYF
clone size: .
J gene: TRBJ2-7
CDR3 length: 13
D gene: .
V gene: TRBV6-6

CDR3 DNA: TGCGCCAGCAGCCAGGACAGGGGGCGTGATGGCTACACCTTC
CDR3 protein: CASSQDRGRDGYTF
clone size: .
J gene: TRBJ1-2
CDR3 length: 14
D gene: TRBD1
V gene: TRBV5-1

CDR3 DNA: TGTGCCAGCAGTTCCGTCGTAGGGACTAGCGGGCCAAAAAGCACAGATACGCAGTATTTT
CDR3 protein: CASSSVVGTSGPKSTDTQYF
clone size: .
J gene: TRBJ2-3
CDR3 length: 20
D gene: TRBD2
V gene: TRBV28

CDR3 DNA: TGTGCCAGCAGCCTTACTAGCTCCTACGAGCAGTACTTC
CDR3 protein: CASSLTSSYEQYF
clone size: few
J gene: TRBJ2-7
CDR3 length: 13
D gene: .
V gene: TRBV7-2

CDR3 DNA: TGTGCCAGCAGCGTAACCAGCGGGGTCAATGAGCAGTTCTTC
CDR3 protein: CASSVTSGVNEQFF
clone size: .
J gene: TRBJ2-1
CDR3 length: 14
D gene: TRBD2
V gene: TRBV9

CDR3 DNA: TGTGCCAGCAGCGTAGAGGGATCCTTTAGCGGGAGCACCTACAATGAGCAGTTCTTC
CDR3 protein: CASSVEGSFSGSTYNEQFF
clone size: .
J gene: TRBJ2-1
CDR3 length: 19
D gene: TRBD2
V gene: TRBV9

CDR3 DNA: TGTGCCAGCAGCCCAGGACTAGCGGGAGGGCACACAGATACGCAGTATTTT
CDR3 protein: CASSPGLAGGHTDTQYF
clone size: .
J gene: TRBJ2-3
CDR3 length: 17
D gene: TRBD2
V gene: TRBV11-3

CDR3 DNA: TGTGCCTGGAGTGTAGACAGCCTTCATCAGCCCCAGCATTTT
CDR3 protein: CAWSVDSLHQPQHF
clone size: .
J gene: TRBJ1-5
CDR3 length: 14
D gene: .
V gene: TRBV30

CDR3 DNA: TGTGCCAGTAGTGGGCTATTTTTAACACCGGGGGAGCTGTTTTTT
CDR3 protein: CASSGLFLTPGELFF
clone size: .
J gene: TRBJ2-2
CDR3 length: 15
D gene: .
V gene: TRBV19

CDR3 DNA: TGTGCCAGCAGCCCCAAACCCCGTCGGCTAGCGGGAGGTGTTGAGCAGTTCTTC
CDR3 protein: CASSPKPRRLAGGVEQFF
clone size: .
J gene: TRBJ2-1
CDR3 length: 18
D gene: TRBD2
V gene: TRBV7-2

CDR3 DNA: TGCGCCAGCAGCTTGACCGTTCAGCCCACTATGGATGGCTACACCTTC
CDR3 protein: CASSLTVQPTMDGYTF
clone size: .
J gene: TRBJ1-2
CDR3 length: 16
D gene: .
V gene: TRBV5-1

CDR3 DNA: TGTGCCAGCAGTCTCCTCTCCTACGAGCAGTACTTC
CDR3 protein: CASSLLSYEQYF
clone size: .
J gene: TRBJ2-7
CDR3 length: 12
D gene: .
V gene: TRBV27

CDR3 DNA: TGTGCCAGTAGTATAGGCTCTAGCTCGGTGAGCAATGAGCAGTTCTTC
CDR3 protein: CASSIGSSSVSNEQFF
clone size: .
J gene: TRBJ2-1
CDR3 length: 16
D gene: .
V gene: TRBV19

CDR3 DNA: TGTGCCAGCAGTTACACTAGCGTCGGCACAGATACGCAGTATTTT
CDR3 protein: CASSYTSVGTDTQYF
clone size: .
J gene: TRBJ2-3
CDR3 length: 15
D gene: TRBD2
V gene: TRBV6-2/TRBV6-3

CDR3 DNA: TGTGCCAGCAGCTCCGGACAGATCTACGAGCAGTACTTC
CDR3 protein: CASSSGQIYEQYF
clone size: once
J gene: TRBJ2-7
CDR3 length: 13
D gene: .
V gene: TRBV11-2

CDR3 DNA: TGTGCCAGCAGCGGACAGGGGGCGGGCTACGAGCAGTACTTC
CDR3 protein: CASSGQGAGYEQYF
clone size: .
J gene: TRBJ2-7
CDR3 length: 14
D gene: TRBD1
V gene: TRBV7-9

CDR3 DNA: TGTGCCAGCACCCTGGGACAGGGGAATGGCTACACCTTC
CDR3 protein: CASTLGQGNGYTF
clone size: once
J gene: TRBJ1-2
CDR3 length: 13
D gene: TRBD1
V gene: TRBV12-3/TRBV12-4

CDR3 DNA: TGTGCCACCAGTGACCGGGTAGCGGGGCTGGAGGAGACCCAGTACTTC
CDR3 protein: CATSDRVAGLEETQYF
clone size: .
J gene: TRBJ2-5
CDR3 length: 16
D gene: TRBD2
V gene: TRBV24-1

CDR3 DNA: TGTGCCAGCAGCCAAGATTTGACAGGACTCTCCCACAATGAGCAGTTCTTC
CDR3 protein: CASSQDLTGLSHNEQFF
clone size: once
J gene: TRBJ2-1
CDR3 length: 17
D gene: .
V gene: TRBV4-2

CDR3 DNA: TGTGCCACCAGTGATTGGGTTAGCGGGCTACCCAATGAGCAGTTCTTC
CDR3 protein: CATSDWVSGLPNEQFF
clone size: .
J gene: TRBJ2-1
CDR3 length: 16
D gene: TRBD2
V gene: TRBV24-1

CDR3 DNA: TGTGCCAGCAGCTCACTGCAGGGAACCTCCTACGAGCAGTACTTC
CDR3 protein: CASSSLQGTSYEQYF
clone size: .
J gene: TRBJ2-7
CDR3 length: 15
D gene: .
V gene: TRBV7-9